Listed here are 22 T cell receptor beta chains from one sample, sequenced in a study of vaccination effects on CD4 cells after COVID-19. For these TCRs, the target antigens are not known. Only in-frame clones appear in the TCRdb table, and some are missing; sequencing was by immunoSEQ multiplex PCR. The repertoire includes 45,000 or so clones, around four fifths of them detected once, and roughly 7.8% sits in the top ten. It was after approximately 11 days of culture that CD4+ T cells were isolated. Sequenced here: CD4+ T cells from PBMCs cultured without peptide, sampled before COVID-19 vaccination. All receptors derive from a human donor who had a prior SARS-CoV-2 infection.

The chain uses TRBV20-1 and TRBJ2-5; D is uncertain. The germline V gene has CDR1 DFQATT and CDR2 SNEGSKA (reference sequence). This CDR3 is 12 amino acids long. Trimming shortened V by 3 bases and J by 5 bases, and 10 bases separated the two germline ends. The CDR3 DNA follows: TGCAGTGCTAGTGCACATCAGGAGACCCAGTACTTC. Its protein is CSASAHQETQYF.

The genes are TRBV5-4 and TRBJ2-3, with 7 bases lining up with TRBD2. This CDR3 has 12 residues. V was pared by 4 bases and J by 5 bases, with 1 base of the junction left unmatched. CDR1 and CDR2 from the germline V gene are SGHNT and YYREEE (reference sequence). The DNA of the CDR3 is TGTGCCAGCAGCCGGGGGGTAGATACGCAGTATTTT. As protein: CASSRGVDTQYF.

V usage is TRBV4-1 and J usage is TRBJ2-2, with TRBD1 matching over 7 bases. V shed 6 bases and J 2 bases; nucleotides not matched to a gene: 6. Germline CDR1 and CDR2: MGHRA and YSYEKL. The CDR3 loop spans 15 amino acids. In nucleotides, the CDR3 is TGCGCCAGCAGGTCAGGGGGTTCAAACACCGGGGAGCTGTTTTTT. This codes for CASRSGGSNTGELFF.

The chain has TRBV5-1 and TRBJ2-5, with 8 bases identical to TRBD1. V was clipped by 4 bases and J by 5 bases; unmatched bases: 19. Germline-derived CDR1 and CDR2 are SGHRS and YFSETQ. The CDR3 has 18 amino acids. In DNA form, the CDR3 reads TGCGCCAGCAGCATAGTCTTGGGAGACAGGGGACGCGGGGAGACCCAGTACTTC. Translated, it gives CASSIVLGDRGRGETQYF.

A few counts support this clone. The rearrangement links TRBV12-3 or TRBV12-4 to TRBJ1-5; TRBD1 is a possible D gene (5 bases). This CDR3 is 13 amino acids long. With 5 bases removed from V and 5 bases from J, the gap between germline ends came to 10 bases. In DNA, the CDR3 is TGTGCCAGCAGTAAGACAGAGTATCAGCCCCAGCATTTT. Protein: CASSKTEYQPQHF.

This clone was seen a handful of times. The rearrangement uses TRBV9 and TRBJ2-5; D uncertain. This CDR3 contains 13 residues. The germline V and J ends were trimmed by 3 bases and 1 base, with 7 bases remaining between them. Germline CDR1 reads SGDLS; CDR2 reads YYNGEE. CDR3 bases: TGTGCCAGCAGCGGGAACCCCCAAGAGACCCAGTACTTC. This codes for CASSGNPQETQYF. Full variable domain (remainder filled in from reference TRBV9 and TRBJ2-5): DSGVTQTPKHLITATGQRVTLRCSPRSGDLSVYWYQQSLDQGLQFLIQYYNGEERAKGNILERFSAQQFPDLHSELNLSSLELGDSALYFCASSGNPQETQYFGPGTRLLVL.

This chain joins TRBV19 and TRBJ2-3; D could derive from TRBD1 or TRBD2 (5 bases each). The V and J ends lost 6 bases and 1 base respectively, with 11 bases between them. The CDR3 consists of 14 residues. Germline V gives CDR1 LNHDA, CDR2 SQIVND (reference sequence). CDR3 nucleotides: TGTGCCAGTAGGGGGAGAGGGGGCACAGATACGCAGTATTTT. Residues: CASRGRGGTDTQYF.

This chain joins TRBV9 and TRBJ2-1; D is ambiguous. The germline V and J ends were trimmed by 2 bases and 0 bases, with 12 bases remaining between them. The germline V gene encodes CDR1 SGDLS and CDR2 YYNGEE. The CDR3 sequence is 16 residues long. The CDR3 nucleotides read TGTGCCAGCAGCGTGAGCGAGCTCCCCTCCTACAATGAGCAGTTCTTC. Translating it yields CASSVSELPSYNEQFF. Complete variable domain (other parts from reference TRBV9 and TRBJ2-1): DSGVTQTPKHLITATGQRVTLRCSPRSGDLSVYWYQQSLDQGLQFLIQYYNGEERAKGNILERFSAQQFPDLHSELNLSSLELGDSALYFCASSVSELPSYNEQFFGPGTRLTVL.

The chain couples TRBV19 to TRBJ2-1; D might be TRBD1 (5 bases). The CDR3 consists of 14 residues. Germline-derived CDR1 and CDR2 are LNHDA and SQIVND (reference sequence). The V end was cut by 7 bases, the J end by 4 bases, with 14 bases between. The CDR3 region is CASMKGARYNEQFF. The CDR3 bases are TGTGCCAGTATGAAAGGGGCCCGATACAATGAGCAGTTCTTC.

In DNA, the CDR3 is TGTGCCAGCAGCGCCCTTGGAGTCGTTAGAGATACGCAGTATTTT. Encoded protein: CASSALGVVRDTQYF. The rearrangement links TRBV9 to TRBJ2-3; unclear D gene. The CDR3 sequence is 15 residues long. In germline, CDR1 is SGDLS, CDR2 YYNGEE. Trimming removed 3 bases at V and 5 bases at J, with 16 bases between.

In nucleotides, the CDR3 is TGTGCCAGCAGCTTGAATGGCGGGGGGGCCTACAAGCAGTATTTT. It yields the protein CASSLNGGGAYKQYF. This chain uses TRBV7-3 with TRBJ2-3, with 9 bases that match TRBD2. J was trimmed by 11 bases and V by 3 bases; bases with no gene match: 12. CDR3 length equals 15 residues. The germline CDR1 and CDR2 sequences are SGHTA and FQGTGA.

The V call is TRBV5-6, the J call TRBJ1-2; D remains unclear. CDR1 and CDR2 from the germline V gene are SGHDT and YYEEEE. Trimming removed 3 bases at V and 2 bases at J, with 20 bases between. CDR3 length: 17 residues. The CDR3: CASSSTAVNKRNYGYTF. CDR3 DNA: TGTGCCAGCAGCTCAACAGCGGTAAACAAAAGGAACTATGGCTACACCTTC.

The chain has TRBV7-8 and TRBJ1-1; D gene ambiguous. This CDR3 region has 14 residues. Per germline, CDR1 SGHVS and CDR2 FQNEAQ. The V and J ends lost 2 bases and 6 bases respectively, with 13 bases between them. The CDR3 DNA reads as TGTGCCAGCAGCTTAAGGGTACCGACGGCTGAAGCTTTCTTT. Translated: CASSLRVPTAEAFF. The whole variable domain, filled in from reference TRBV7-8 and TRBJ1-1, reads GAGVSQSPRYKVAKRGQDVALRCDPISGHVSLFWYQQALGQGPEFLTYFQNEAQLDKSGLPSDRFFAERPEGSVSTLKIQRTQQEDSAVYLCASSLRVPTAEAFFGQGTRLTVV.

This chain's CDR3 is CASRGQGPISGYTF. CDR3 nucleotides: TGTGCCAGCAGGGGACAGGGCCCTATATCGGGCTACACCTTC. The gene calls are TRBV6-4 and TRBJ1-2, with 9 bases that match TRBD1. Germline V gives CDR1 MRHNA, CDR2 SNTAGT. Trimming cost V 6 bases and J 8 bases; bases outside gene matches: 10. The CDR3 extends over 14 amino acids.

The chain combines TRBV5-1 with TRBJ2-5, with TRBD1 as a possible D gene (5 bases). This CDR3 has 14 residues. In germline, CDR1 is SGHRS, CDR2 YFSETQ. With 1 base removed from V and 1 base from J, the gap between germline ends came to 8 bases. This CDR3 reads CASSLYQGQETQYF. The CDR3 nucleotides read TGCGCCAGCAGCTTGTATCAGGGCCAAGAGACCCAGTACTTC.

The rearrangement uses TRBV2 and TRBJ1-4; weak D call: TRBD1 (6 bases). The CDR3 runs 13 residues. Trimming left V 9 bases short and J 8 bases short, with 16 bases between. CDR1 SNHLY and CDR2 FYNNEI come from the germline V gene. This chain's CDR3 is CASFRGGGEKLFF. DNA for the CDR3: TGTGCCAGTTTTCGGGGAGGGGGAGAAAAACTGTTTTTT.

The CDR3 DNA follows: TGCGCCAGCAGCCAGCGGACGGCCCTGTCTGGGGCCAACGTCCTGACTTTC. Its protein is CASSQRTALSGANVLTF. V usage is TRBV4-1 and J usage is TRBJ2-6; D unclear. CDR3 length equals 17 residues. CDR1 and CDR2 (germline): MGHRA, YSYEKL. V was clipped by 3 bases and J by 1 base, with 13 bases between them.

The chain links TRBV5-1 to TRBJ2-1; perhaps D is TRBD1 or TRBD2 (5 bases each). Trimming stripped 0 bases from V and 1 base from J, with 11 bases between. CDR1 SGHRS and CDR2 YFSETQ come from the germline V gene. The CDR3 spans 16 residues. In DNA form, the CDR3 reads TGCGCCAGCAGCTTGGCCGTGGGGGTATCCTACAATGAGCAGTTCTTC. Translated, it gives CASSLAVGVSYNEQFF.

V gene TRBV3-1 (or the pseudogene TRBV3-2) combines with J gene TRBJ2-7; 9 bases map to TRBD2. Germline CDR1 reads LGHDT; CDR2 reads YNNKEL (reference sequence). The CDR3 runs to 16 residues. V was pared by 3 bases and J by 0 bases, with 6 bases of the junction left unmatched. The CDR3 DNA reads as TGTGCCAGCAGCCACAAAAGCGGGAGGAGCTCCTACGAGCAGTACTTC. It codes for CASSHKSGRSSYEQYF.

This clone was recorded once. Here the CDR3 reads CASSYSIPGNNNEQFF. The CDR3 DNA follows: TGTGCCAGCAGTTACTCGATCCCCGGCAACAACAATGAGCAGTTCTTC. The genes are TRBV6-5 and TRBJ2-1; D not certain. Trimming removed 0 bases from V and 5 bases from J, with 14 bases in between. The CDR3 spans 16 residues. The V gene's germline CDR1 is MNHEY and CDR2 SVGAGI.

The chain couples TRBV2 to TRBJ2-1; D is perhaps TRBD1 (6 bases). Trimming stripped 7 bases from V and 4 bases from J, with 20 bases between. Per germline, CDR1 SNHLY and CDR2 FYNNEI. The CDR3 runs to 16 residues. Here the CDR3 reads CASTSLPGASYNEQFF. CDR3 DNA: TGTGCCAGCACATCACTCCCAGGGGCCTCTTACAATGAGCAGTTCTTC.

The rearrangement joins TRBV21-1 to TRBJ1-2; the table's D gene call, TRBD1, was not cross checked with the DNA. TRBV21-1 is a listed pseudogene. This CDR3 comprises 12 residues. The CDR3 nucleotides read TGTGCCACCCACAGGGTCGTCTATGGCTACACCTTC. Its protein product is CATHRVVYGYTF.